The TCR beta chain under discussion was sequenced for a study of T-cell memory formation after mild COVID-19. In this sample, this clonotype turned up many times. TCRdb used MiXCR to reprocess the 5' RACE reads, holding one entry per CDR3 protein. The sample has over 30,000 distinct CDR3 sequences; roughly 10% are singletons. Input material: PBMCs or a T cell subset sorted from them (not recorded which). The sequence derives from a young man who had mild COVID-19 (a few samples of this study predate the infection). Cell type and time point are not known.

In DNA, the CDR3 is TGTGCCAGCAGTCCTTCGGTTAGCGGGGGGGTGACCAGTTCAGATACGCAGTATTTT. It encodes CASSPSVSGGVTSSDTQYF. The chain carries TRBV7-2 and TRBJ2-3, with TRBD2 identical over 11 bases. V was pared by 6 bases and J by 4 bases, with 18 bases of the junction left unmatched. Germline CDR1 SGHTA, CDR2 FQGNSA. CDR3 length: 19 amino acids. Based on the CDR3 plus reference TRBV7-2 and TRBJ2-3, the full variable domain is GAGVSQSPSNKVTEKGKDVELRCDPISGHTALYWYRQSLGQGLEFLIYFQGNSAPDKSGLPSDRFSAERTGGSVSTLTIQRTQQEDSAVYLCASSPSVSGGVTSSDTQYFGPGTRLTVL.